Below, 5 T cell receptor beta chains from the same sample are listed, as sequenced in a study of vaccination and CD4 T cells after COVID-19. Antigens of these TCRs are unknown. Oncomine TCR Beta short-read sequencing was applied to DNA from cultured CD4+ T cells. In TCRdb, the PCR reads were re-called with MiXCR into one record per CDR3 protein. The sample contains about 16,000 distinct CDR3 sequences, roughly 50% of which appear only once. Treatment defined: approximately 9-day PBMC culture with coronavirus spike peptide pools or control peptides (ViraFEST assay). The sequenced material came from CD4+ T cells from blood, cultured in vitro. These receptors were collected from a human donor who had recovered from COVID-19.

This sequence joins TRBV24-1 and TRBJ2-5; D not resolved. The CDR3 sequence is 12 residues long. The germline V gene encodes CDR1 KGHDR and CDR2 SFDVKD. V lost 2 bases and J lost 4, with 4 bases in between. The CDR3 region has the DNA TGTGCCACCAGTGATTGGGGAGAGACCCAGTACTTC. This encodes CATSDWGETQYF.

This clonotype was seen only a few times. The chain links TRBV5-3 to TRBJ1-5; a possible D gene is TRBD1 (5 bases). TRBV5-3 is labeled an ORF, and its function is uncertain. V shed 4 bases and J shed 7 bases, with 15 bases lying between them. CDR3 size: 14 residues. CDR3 sequence (DNA): TGTGCCAGAAGCAATTGTAAGGGGCGGCAGCCCCAGCATTTT. This translates into CARSNCKGRQPQHF.

The chain carries TRBV4-1 and TRBJ2-7, with D hard to call. The CDR3 covers 16 residues. The V gene's germline CDR1 is MGHRA and CDR2 YSYEKL. The V end lost 0 bases, the J end lost 3 bases, and 15 bases lay between the germline ends. The CDR3 region is CASSQDLRQIFYEQYF. In DNA, the CDR3 is TGCGCCAGCAGCCAAGATCTCCGCCAGATCTTCTACGAGCAGTACTTC.

The rearrangement joins TRBV20-1 to TRBJ1-3, with 9 bases matching TRBD1. Trimming took 0 bases from V and 2 from J; bases not matched to a gene: 2. The germline V gene encodes CDR1 DFQATT and CDR2 SNEGSKA (reference sequence). This CDR3 contains 15 residues. The CDR3: CSARDRTGAGNTIYF. In DNA form, the CDR3 reads TGCAGTGCTAGAGATAGGACAGGGGCTGGAAACACCATATATTTT.

This clonotype was seen only a few times. The genes are TRBV6-1 and TRBJ1-1, with a possible D match to TRBD1 (5 bases). The CDR3 runs to 15 residues. Trimming cost V 6 bases and J 1 base, with 15 bases left between them. Germline CDR1 reads MNHNS; CDR2 reads SASEGT. CDR3 sequence: CASRGGGSSNTEAFF. CDR3 DNA: TGTGCCAGCAGGGGGGGTGGCAGCTCGAACACTGAAGCTTTCTTT.